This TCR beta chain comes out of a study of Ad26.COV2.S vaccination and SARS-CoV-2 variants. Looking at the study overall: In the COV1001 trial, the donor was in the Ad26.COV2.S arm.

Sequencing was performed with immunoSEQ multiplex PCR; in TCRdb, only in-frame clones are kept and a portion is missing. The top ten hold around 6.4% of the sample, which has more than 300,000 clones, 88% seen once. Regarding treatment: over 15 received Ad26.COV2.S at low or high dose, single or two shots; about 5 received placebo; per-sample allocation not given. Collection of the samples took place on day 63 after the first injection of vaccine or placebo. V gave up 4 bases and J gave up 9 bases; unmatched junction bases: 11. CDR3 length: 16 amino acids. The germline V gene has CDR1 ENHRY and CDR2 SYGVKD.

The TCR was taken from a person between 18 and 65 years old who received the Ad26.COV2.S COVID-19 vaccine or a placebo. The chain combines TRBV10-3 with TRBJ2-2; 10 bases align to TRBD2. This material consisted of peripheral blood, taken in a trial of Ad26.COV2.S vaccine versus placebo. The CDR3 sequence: CAISAGLAGERRELFF. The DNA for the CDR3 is TGTGCCATCAGTGCAGGGCTAGCGGGAGAGAGACGGGAGCTGTTTTTT.